The subject of this entry is one T cell receptor beta chain. Its target is not known. The CDR3 loop spans 13 amino acids. Germline V gene data show CDR1 as SQVTM and CDR2 as ANQGSEA. This entry belongs to a study of CXCR3-negative and CXCR3-positive naive CD8 T cells. Study summary: Each library gave roughly 1.5 +/- 0.3 million of roughly 140 million TRB reads. Notes on the study in general: Naive subsets displayed similar surface CD5, and TCR strength was inferred from TRB CDR3 properties. Naive cells that were CXCR3-negative or CXCR3-positive used TRBV-TRBJ genes alike, while memory cells diverged. Memory CD8+ T cell repertoires were far less diverse than both naive subsets.

It was by 5' RACE with UMI labels that the TRB cDNA libraries were prepared. No DNA is given; TCRdb re-called the 5' RACE reads and lists each CDR3 protein once. This repertoire includes tens of thousands of distinct CDR3 sequences. V usage is TRBV29-1 and J usage is TRBJ2-5; with no DNA, the TCRdb D assignment of TRBD1 cannot be verified. The receptor comes from a human donor in good health. Some clones in this sample may be carry-over from other donors' samples. Sample: naive CXCR3- CD8+ T cells from blood. Sample subset: CD45RO-CCR7+CD27+CD95- naive CD8+ T cells lacking CXCR3 (TNR3-). CDR3 sequence reads: CSVAPRERETQYF.